Below, 12 T cell receptor beta chains from the same sample are listed, as sequenced in a study of technical replicates of blood from a handful of donors. Produced via immunoSEQ multiplex PCR; TCRdb's table is partial and in-frame only. Altogether some 62,000 clones are present, around 87% being singletons, with the ten largest covering approximately 5.2%. The specimen was PBMCs. The receptor source for this set is a human donor in good health. Some clones in this sample may be carry-over from other donors' samples.

The chain couples TRBV11-1 to TRBJ1-1; 10 bases align to TRBD1. CDR1 is SGHAT and CDR2 is FQDESV in the germline V gene (reference sequence). Germline trimming cut 1 base from V and 6 bases from J; bases unmatched to any gene: 8. The CDR3 runs to 16 residues. CDR3 loop: CASSLGDRGLVSEAFF. The CDR3 DNA is TGTGCCAGCAGCTTAGGGGACAGGGGTTTGGTCTCTGAAGCTTTCTTT.

This clone was picked up one time. The chain joins TRBV6-4 to TRBJ1-2, with D unresolved. The germline gives CDR1 MRHNA, CDR2 SNTAGT. The V gene lost 6 bases and the J gene lost 8 bases, with 10 bases spanning the gap. The CDR3 length is 11 residues. The CDR3 coding sequence is TGTGCCAGCAGGGCAGCGGGGGGCTACACCTTC. It is translated as CASRAAGGYTF.

This clone was seen once. V gene TRBV6-5 combines with J gene TRBJ1-1; perhaps TRBD1 as D (6 bases). CDR1 is MNHEY and CDR2 is SVGAGI in the germline V gene. The V end lost 7 bases, the J end lost 4 bases, and 19 bases lay between the germline ends. CDR3 length: 15 residues. The CDR3 nucleotides are TGTGCCAGCATCAAAGGGCGGGGGCTGGGCACTGAAGCTTTCTTT. Protein product: CASIKGRGLGTEAFF.

The V and J genes are TRBV30 and TRBJ1-2; no clear D. The germline V gene has CDR1 GTSNPN and CDR2 SVGIG (reference sequence). Between the trimmed V and J ends, which lost 0 bases and 0 bases, there was a span of 14 bases. The CDR3 loop spans 16 amino acids. CDR3 coding DNA: TGTGCCTGGAGTGTCGATTGGTTAACAGCTAACTATGGCTACACCTTC. Amino acid sequence: CAWSVDWLTANYGYTF.

For the CDR3, the DNA is TGCGCCAGCAGCCAAACCTTTACAGGCGGAGTCATCTATGGCTACACCTTC. It is translated as CASSQTFTGGVIYGYTF. This chain joins TRBV4-1 and TRBJ1-2; weak D call: TRBD1 (5 bases). The V gene lost 2 bases and the J gene lost 4 bases, with 20 bases spanning the gap. The CDR3 covers 17 residues. Per germline, CDR1 MGHRA and CDR2 YSYEKL.

As concerns this clone: The sample contains more than one DNA sequence encoding this CDR3. CDR3 DNA sequence: TGTGCCAGCAGCGTAGGGGCGGGGGGGCCCTACAATGAGCAGTTCTTC. This codes for CASSVGAGGPYNEQFF. The genes are TRBV9 and TRBJ2-1; TRBD2 matches 9 bases. Germline CDR1 and CDR2: SGDLS and YYNGEE. V was clipped by 0 bases and J by 2 bases; unmatched bases: 3. This CDR3 is built from 16 residues.

V usage is TRBV4-1 and J usage is TRBJ1-5; D call uncertain. Germline CDR1 MGHRA, CDR2 YSYEKL. The CDR3 has 17 amino acids. Trimming took 0 bases from V and 0 from J, leaving 12 bases between them. The CDR3 is CASSQDTGGYSNQPQHF. DNA for the CDR3: TGCGCCAGCAGCCAAGATACGGGAGGGTATAGCAATCAGCCCCAGCATTTT.

This clone was observed a single time. V gene TRBV29-1 combines with J gene TRBJ2-2, with 8 bases aligning to TRBD2. The J segment lost 0 bases and the V segment lost 7 bases, leaving 13 bases of the junction unmatched. The germline V gene has CDR1 SQVTM and CDR2 ANQGSEA. The CDR3 is made up of 17 amino acids. The DNA of the CDR3 is TGCAGCGCAAGACTTGCGAGCGGGAGCGCGAACACCGGGGAGCTGTTTTTT. As protein: CSARLASGSANTGELFF.

This rearrangement joins TRBV6-4 to TRBJ2-5; 9 bases agree with TRBD2. Germline lookup yields CDR1 MRHNA and CDR2 SNTAGT. V was pared by 4 bases and J by 1 base, with 13 bases of the junction left unmatched. The CDR3 runs 18 residues. This CDR3 reads CASSAGRWLAGRQETQYF. The CDR3 region has the DNA TGTGCCAGCAGTGCGGGACGGTGGCTAGCGGGACGCCAAGAGACCCAGTACTTC.

The chain uses TRBV25-1 and TRBJ1-6; D not certain. V dropped 0 bases and J dropped 9 bases, with 15 bases sitting between them. Germline V lookup: CDR1 MGHDK, CDR2 SYGVNS. The CDR3 extends over 16 amino acids. CDR3 sequence reads: CASSEYLPRDGSPLHF. The CDR3 nucleotides read TGTGCCAGCAGTGAATACCTTCCCCGGGATGGTTCACCCCTCCACTTT.

V is TRBV19 and J is TRBJ2-1, with a tentative D call TRBD2 (5 bases). CDR3 length equals 14 residues. From germline, CDR1 is LNHDA and CDR2 SQIVND (reference sequence). Trimming shortened V by 1 base and J by 9 bases, and 13 bases separated the two germline ends. The CDR3 coding sequence is TGTGCCAGTAGTATAGCTCTGCCCCGGGGTGAGCAGTTCTTC. Protein product: CASSIALPRGEQFF.

The V gene is TRBV2, the J gene TRBJ2-7; 10 bases match TRBD2. The V gene end was trimmed by 8 bases and the J gene end by 6 bases; junction bases not matched to a gene: 13. This CDR3 is built from 15 residues. Germline loops: CDR1 SNHLY, CDR2 FYNNEI. CDR3 nucleotides: TGTGCCAGCGGAAAATCGGGACTAGCGAGGCGCGAGCAGTACTTC. Translation: CASGKSGLARREQYF.